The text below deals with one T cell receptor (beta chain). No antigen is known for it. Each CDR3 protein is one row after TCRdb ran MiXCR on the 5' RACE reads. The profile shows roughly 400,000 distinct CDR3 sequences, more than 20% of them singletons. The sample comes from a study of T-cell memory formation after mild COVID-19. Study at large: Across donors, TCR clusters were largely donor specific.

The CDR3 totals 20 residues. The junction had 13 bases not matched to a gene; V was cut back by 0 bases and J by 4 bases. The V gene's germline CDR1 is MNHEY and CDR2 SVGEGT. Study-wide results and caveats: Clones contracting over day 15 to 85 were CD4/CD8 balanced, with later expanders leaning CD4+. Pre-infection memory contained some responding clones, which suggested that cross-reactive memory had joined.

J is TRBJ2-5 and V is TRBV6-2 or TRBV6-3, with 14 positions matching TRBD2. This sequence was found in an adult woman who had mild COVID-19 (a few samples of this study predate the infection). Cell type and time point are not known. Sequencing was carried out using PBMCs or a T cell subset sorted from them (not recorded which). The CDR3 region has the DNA TGTGCCAGCAGTTACTCGTTTCCGGGACTAGCGGGAGAAGACCCAGAGACCCAGTACTTC. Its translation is CASSYSFPGLAGEDPETQYF.